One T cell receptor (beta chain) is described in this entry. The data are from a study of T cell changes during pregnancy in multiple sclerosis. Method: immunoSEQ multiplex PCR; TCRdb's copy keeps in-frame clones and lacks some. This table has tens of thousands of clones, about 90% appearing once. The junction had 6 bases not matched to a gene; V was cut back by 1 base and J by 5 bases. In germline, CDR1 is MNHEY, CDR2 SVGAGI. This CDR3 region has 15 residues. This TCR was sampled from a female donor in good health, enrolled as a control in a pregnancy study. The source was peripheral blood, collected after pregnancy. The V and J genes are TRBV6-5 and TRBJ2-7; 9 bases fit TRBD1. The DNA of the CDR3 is TGTGCCAGCAGTTACTTCGGGACAGGGCGGGACGAGCAGTACTTC. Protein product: CASSYFGTGRDEQYF.